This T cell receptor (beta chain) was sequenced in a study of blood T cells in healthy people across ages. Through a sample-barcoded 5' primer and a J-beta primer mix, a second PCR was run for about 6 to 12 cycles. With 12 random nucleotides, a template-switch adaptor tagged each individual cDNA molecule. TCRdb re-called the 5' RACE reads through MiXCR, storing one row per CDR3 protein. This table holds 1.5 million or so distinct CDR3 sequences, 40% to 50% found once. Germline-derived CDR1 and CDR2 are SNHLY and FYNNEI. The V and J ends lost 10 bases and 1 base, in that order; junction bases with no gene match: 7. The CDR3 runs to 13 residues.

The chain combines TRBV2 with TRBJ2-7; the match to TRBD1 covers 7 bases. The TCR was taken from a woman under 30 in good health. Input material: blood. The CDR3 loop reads CATGTAQSYEQYF. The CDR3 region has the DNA TGTGCCACCGGGACAGCCCAATCCTACGAGCAGTACTTC. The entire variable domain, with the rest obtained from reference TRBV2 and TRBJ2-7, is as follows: EPEVTQTPSHQVTQMGQEVILRCVPISNHLYFYWYRQILGQKVEFLVSFYNNEISEKSEIFDDQFSVERPDGSNFTLKIRSTKLEDSAMYFCATGTAQSYEQYFGPGTRLTVT.